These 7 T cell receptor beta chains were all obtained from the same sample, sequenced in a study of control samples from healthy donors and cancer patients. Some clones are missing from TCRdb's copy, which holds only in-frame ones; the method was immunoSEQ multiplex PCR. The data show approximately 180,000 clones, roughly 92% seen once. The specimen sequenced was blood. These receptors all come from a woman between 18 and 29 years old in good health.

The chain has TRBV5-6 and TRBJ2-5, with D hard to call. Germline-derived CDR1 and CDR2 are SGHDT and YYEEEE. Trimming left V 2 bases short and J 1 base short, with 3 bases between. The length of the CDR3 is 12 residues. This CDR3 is CASSFSQETQYF. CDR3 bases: TGTGCCAGCAGCTTCTCCCAAGAGACCCAGTACTTC.

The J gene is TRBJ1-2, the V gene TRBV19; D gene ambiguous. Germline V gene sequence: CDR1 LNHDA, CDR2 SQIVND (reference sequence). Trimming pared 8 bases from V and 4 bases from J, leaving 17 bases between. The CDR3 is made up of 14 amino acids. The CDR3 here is CASRRTDLPYGYTF. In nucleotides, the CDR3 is TGTGCCAGTCGAAGAACCGACCTACCCTATGGCTACACCTTC.

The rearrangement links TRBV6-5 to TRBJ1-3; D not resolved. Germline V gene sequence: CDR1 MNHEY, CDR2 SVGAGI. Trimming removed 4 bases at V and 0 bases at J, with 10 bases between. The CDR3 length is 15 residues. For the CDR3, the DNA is TGTGCCAGCAGTTTACGGTTCTTCTCTGGAAACACCATATATTTT. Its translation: CASSLRFFSGNTIYF.

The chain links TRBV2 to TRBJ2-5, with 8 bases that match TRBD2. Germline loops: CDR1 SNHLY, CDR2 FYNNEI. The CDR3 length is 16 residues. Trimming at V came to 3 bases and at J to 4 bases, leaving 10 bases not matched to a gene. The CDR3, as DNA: TGTGCCAGCAGTGAGGGCCGGGGGGGCTTCCGAGAGACCCAGTACTTC. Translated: CASSEGRGGFRETQYF.

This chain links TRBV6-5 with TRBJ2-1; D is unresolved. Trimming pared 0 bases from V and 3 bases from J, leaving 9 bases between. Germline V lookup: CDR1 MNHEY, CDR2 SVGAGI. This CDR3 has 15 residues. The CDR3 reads CASSYSRLFYNEQFF. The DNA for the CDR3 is TGTGCCAGCAGTTACTCTCGCCTATTCTACAATGAGCAGTTCTTC.

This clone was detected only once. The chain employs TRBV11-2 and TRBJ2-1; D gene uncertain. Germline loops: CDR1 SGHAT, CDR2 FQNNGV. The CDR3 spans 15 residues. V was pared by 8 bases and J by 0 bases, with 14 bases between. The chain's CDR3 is CASGVGQNSYNEQFF. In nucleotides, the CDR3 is TGTGCCAGCGGGGTTGGGCAGAACTCCTACAATGAGCAGTTCTTC.

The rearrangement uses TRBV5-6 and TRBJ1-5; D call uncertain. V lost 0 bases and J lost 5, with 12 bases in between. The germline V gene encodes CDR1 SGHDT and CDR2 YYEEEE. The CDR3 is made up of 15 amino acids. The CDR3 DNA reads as TGTGCCAGCAGCTTGGGCCACGCCAACTATCAGCCCCAGCATTTT. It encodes CASSLGHANYQPQHF. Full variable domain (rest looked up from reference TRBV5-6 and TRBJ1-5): DAGVTQSPTHLIKTRGQQVTLRCSPKSGHDTVSWYQQALGQGPQFIFQYYEEEERQRGNFPDRFSGHQFPNYSSELNVNALLLGDSALYLCASSLGHANYQPQHFGDGTRLSIL.